The sequence of this TCR beta chain was determined in a study of blood T cell repertoires in COVID-19 (dated by TCRdb to the early 2020s). Concerning the study at large: The collaborator samples originated in the United States, Italy and Spain and spanned the acute and convalescent phases of COVID-19. The prospective study material was composed of cDNA or gDNA derived from T cells, B-cell-depleted T cells, or PBMCs. The dataset comprised deeply sampled blood TCRbeta repertoires from subjects exposed to, actively infected with, or recovered from COVID-19. A freely available public database, intended as a resource for researchers studying the immune response to SARS-CoV-2, is where the repertoires were released. Samples were obtained from the ongoing ImmuneRACE study (first 160 participants) and from approximately 1,200 subjects provided by 6 global collaborators. Sample metadata almost always included a de-identified subject ID, COVID-19 status, age in years and sex. Where available, HLA class I and class II types were taken from metadata supplied by the sample provider and were not determined by assay-based typing.

TCRbeta CDR3 regions were amplified from genomic DNA by means of the immunoSEQ Assay, a bias-controlled multiplex PCR. Per the source publication's procedure: Within the assay, amplification of reference gene primers was used to estimate how many nucleated cells each sample contained. To quantify the absolute abundance of each unique TCRbeta CDR3 rearrangement, sequence reads were collapsed and filtered. For each sample, productive Simpson clonality was calculated as the square root of Simpson's diversity index across productive rearrangements. The table was pulled from immuneACCESS by TCRdb, which kept in-frame rearrangements only. Such tables lose some clones; where checked, under half of the loss comes from unresolved V genes, and the rest has no known cause. That table supplies the V and J calls and clone size; D and trimming were determined from the DNA. The sample includes about 180,000 clones, with under 90% observed a single time. Roughly 6.8% of the sample goes to the ten largest clones.

What the work shows at the level of the full study, not this receptor alone: How much clinical and demographic metadata was included differed by source and by participant, and the metadata was provided uncurated.

CDR1 MGHRA and CDR2 YSYEKL were looked up in the germline V gene. V and J are trimmed by 4 bases and 6 bases, and the gene matches miss 5 bases of the junction. The CDR3 has 15 amino acids, counting the end cysteine and phenylalanine. Here the CDR3 DNA is all that survives: 45 bases in frame from base 1. A note on this clone: Its antigen specificity is not known. No quality values exist for individual bases; no much larger clone is one base distant.

The collaborating institutions used their own protocols to collect whole blood in K2EDTA tubes. For TCRbeta analysis, collaborators shipped samples as frozen whole blood, isolated PBMCs, or DNA extracted from either of those sample types. Sequencing input: peripheral blood. This clonotype was obtained from a human donor in a cohort sampled during active COVID-19. The chain is made from TRBV4-1 and TRBJ1-5, with 11 junctional bases fitting TRBD1. The bases are TGCGCCAGCAGCCGAGAAGGGACAGGGGGTCAGCCCCAGCATTTT. Its coded protein is CASSREGTGGQPQHF.